These 15 T cell receptor beta chains were sequenced from one sample in a study of blood T cell repertoires in COVID-19. Measured with immunoSEQ multiplex PCR; TCRdb has only the in-frame clones, and not every one. The sample comprises fewer than 120,000 clones, 75% to 80% of which are singletons, and roughly 16% rests with the top ten. Specimen: peripheral blood. These receptors originate from a woman aged 80 or over with active or convalescent COVID-19.

The J gene is TRBJ1-1, the V gene TRBV18; D perhaps matches TRBD1 (6 bases). V shed 1 base and J shed 4 bases, with 13 bases lying between them. Per the germline V gene, CDR1 is KGHSH and CDR2 is LQKENI. This CDR3 comprises 15 residues. The CDR3: CASSPLPDRITEAFF. The CDR3 coding sequence is TGTGCCAGCTCACCACTCCCCGACAGGATCACTGAAGCTTTCTTT.

The genes are TRBV7-2 and TRBJ1-1, with no clear D. The CDR3 extends over 13 amino acids. Germline lookup yields CDR1 SGHTA and CDR2 FQGNSA. V dropped 6 bases and J dropped 0 bases, with 8 bases sitting between them. CDR3 protein: CASSFDMNTEAFF. CDR3 in DNA: TGTGCCAGCAGTTTCGACATGAACACTGAAGCTTTCTTT.

The chain couples TRBV28 to TRBJ2-1; tentatively, D is TRBD2 (6 bases). V lost 4 bases, J lost 4 bases, and 14 bases lay in between. Per germline, CDR1 MDHEN and CDR2 SYDVKM. This CDR3 spans 15 amino acids. The CDR3 region is CASSSGSGLYNEQFF. CDR3 nucleotides: TGTGCCAGCAGTTCGGGCAGCGGGCTTTACAATGAGCAGTTCTTC.

The chain employs TRBV15 and TRBJ2-7, with D perhaps matching TRBD1 (6 bases). V gave up 5 bases and J gave up 3 bases, with 20 bases separating them. Germline V gene sequence: CDR1 LNHNV, CDR2 YYDKDF (reference sequence). CDR3 length: 16 residues. For the CDR3, the DNA is TGTGCCACCAGCGGGGGCCCCAGGACTCCCCACTACGAGCAGTACTTC. This gives the protein CATSGGPRTPHYEQYF.

V gene TRBV28 combines with J gene TRBJ1-2; TRBD1 agrees at 7 bases. Trimming cost V 7 bases and J 2 bases; bases outside gene matches: 16. CDR3 length: 17 amino acids. The germline gives CDR1 MDHEN, CDR2 SYDVKM. CDR3 residues: CASTSPGDRSGNYGYTF. In nucleotides, the CDR3 is TGTGCCAGCACCTCCCCCGGGGACAGATCAGGAAACTATGGCTACACCTTC.

The chain uses TRBV9 and TRBJ1-1; TRBD1 might be the D (6 bases). The CDR3 is made up of 17 amino acids. V lost 0 bases and J 2 bases, leaving 17 bases between the germline ends. Germline CDR1 SGDLS, CDR2 YYNGEE. DNA of the CDR3: TGTGCCAGCAGCGTAGACCCTTGGACAGCATTAAACACTGAAGCTTTCTTT. Protein product: CASSVDPWTALNTEAFF.

The chain is built from TRBV20-1 and TRBJ2-1; D is perhaps TRBD2 (5 bases). Germline V gene data show CDR1 as DFQATT and CDR2 as SNEGSKA (reference sequence). The CDR3 covers 15 residues. Trimming removed 3 bases at V and 0 bases at J, with 12 bases between. CDR3 amino acids: CSASRAGSSYNEQFF. The CDR3 coding sequence is TGCAGTGCTAGTCGGGCGGGTAGCTCCTACAATGAGCAGTTCTTC.

This rearrangement joins TRBV9 to TRBJ1-1; D gene uncertain. The germline V gene has CDR1 SGDLS and CDR2 YYNGEE. The CDR3 runs 15 residues. V shed 0 bases and J shed 1 base, with 10 bases lying between them. This CDR3 is CASSVATGGNTEAFF. The DNA of the CDR3 is TGTGCCAGCAGCGTAGCTACTGGCGGGAACACTGAAGCTTTCTTT.

This clone was detected once. V usage is TRBV18 and J usage is TRBJ2-1; TRBD2 matches 8 bases. V lost 8 bases to trimming and J lost 3 bases; unmatched junction nucleotides: 6. Germline-derived CDR1 and CDR2 are KGHSH and LQKENI. The CDR3 length is 14 residues. The CDR3 DNA is TGTGCCAGCATGGGACTAGTCGACTACAATGAGCAGTTCTTC. Residues: CASMGLVDYNEQFF.

This rearrangement joins TRBV30 to TRBJ2-2; D call uncertain. V lost 3 bases, J lost 6 bases, and 11 bases lay in between. The germline V gene encodes CDR1 GTSNPN and CDR2 SVGIG (reference sequence). This CDR3 contains 13 residues. CDR3 nucleotide sequence: TGTGCCTGGAGGTACAGTCCCCCCGGGGAGCTGTTTTTT. Protein sequence: CAWRYSPPGELFF.

This chain joins TRBV15 and TRBJ2-7, with 7 bases lining up with TRBD2. Losses at the gene ends were 5 bases for V and 3 bases for J; bases not matched to a gene: 7. The CDR3 spans 14 residues. Germline assignment: CDR1 LNHNV and CDR2 YYDKDF (reference sequence). CDR3 nucleotides: TGTGCCACCAGCCGCTCGACTAGCCTCTACGAGCAGTACTTC. Encoded protein: CATSRSTSLYEQYF.

The DNA of the CDR3 is TGTGCCAGCACCGTTGGGGGCCCCTTGGGTTCACCCCTCCACTTT. As protein: CASTVGGPLGSPLHF. The chain couples TRBV6-5 to TRBJ1-6; the D gene is possibly TRBD1 (6 bases). This CDR3 comprises 15 residues. The V gene lost 7 bases and the J gene lost 9 bases, with 19 bases spanning the gap. CDR1 and CDR2 (germline): MNHEY, SVGAGI.

This rearrangement joins TRBV5-4 to TRBJ1-1; 9 positions agree with TRBD1. The CDR3 runs 16 residues. V trimming: 4 bases; J trimming: 0 bases; junction bases outside the gene matches: 7. CDR1 is SGHNT and CDR2 is YYREEE in the germline V gene (reference sequence). CDR3 in amino acids: CASSPYRGRVNTEAFF. For the CDR3, the DNA is TGTGCCAGCAGCCCTTACAGGGGGCGAGTGAACACTGAAGCTTTCTTT.

The chain uses TRBV2 and TRBJ2-1, with 8 nucleotides matching TRBD2. V shed 10 bases, J shed 6 bases, and the junction held 5 bases outside the gene matches. CDR1 is SNHLY, CDR2 FYNNEI, per germline. CDR3 length: 12 amino acids. The CDR3 bases are TGTGCCACCGAGCGGGAGATCAATGAGCAGTTCTTC. Translating gives CATEREINEQFF.

The rearrangement links TRBV24-1 to TRBJ2-7; the match to TRBD1 covers 7 bases. The CDR3 is 14 residues long. The junction had 10 bases not matched to a gene; V was cut back by 10 bases and J by 2 bases. Germline CDR1 reads KGHDR; CDR2 reads SFDVKD. The CDR3 coding sequence is TGTGCCACGGCCGGGACAGATAAACCCTACGAGCAGTACTTC. This translates into CATAGTDKPYEQYF.